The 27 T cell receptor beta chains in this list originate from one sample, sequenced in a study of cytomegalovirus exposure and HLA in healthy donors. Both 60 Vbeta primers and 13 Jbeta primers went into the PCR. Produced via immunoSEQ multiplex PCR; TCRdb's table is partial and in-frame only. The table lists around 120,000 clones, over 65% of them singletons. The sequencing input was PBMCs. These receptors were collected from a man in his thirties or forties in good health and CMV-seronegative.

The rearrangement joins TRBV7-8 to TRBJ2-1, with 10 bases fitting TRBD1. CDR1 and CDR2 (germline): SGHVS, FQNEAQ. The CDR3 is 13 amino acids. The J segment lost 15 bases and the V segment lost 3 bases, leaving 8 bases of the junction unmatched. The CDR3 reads CASSFTKDRGPFF. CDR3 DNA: TGTGCCAGCAGCTTTACGAAAGACAGGGGGCCGTTCTTC.

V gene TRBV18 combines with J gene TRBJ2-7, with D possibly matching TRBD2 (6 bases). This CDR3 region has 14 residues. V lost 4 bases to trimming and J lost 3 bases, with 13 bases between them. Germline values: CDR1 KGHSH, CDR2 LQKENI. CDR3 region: CASSLLERVYEQYF. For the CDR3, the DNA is TGTGCCAGCTCACTACTTGAGCGGGTCTACGAGCAGTACTTC.

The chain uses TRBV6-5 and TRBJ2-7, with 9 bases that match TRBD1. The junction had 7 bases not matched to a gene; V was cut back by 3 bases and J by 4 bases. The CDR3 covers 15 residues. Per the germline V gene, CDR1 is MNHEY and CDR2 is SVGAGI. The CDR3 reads CASSYSGTGTYEQYF. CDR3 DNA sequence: TGTGCCAGCAGTTATTCCGGGACAGGGACGTACGAGCAGTACTTC.

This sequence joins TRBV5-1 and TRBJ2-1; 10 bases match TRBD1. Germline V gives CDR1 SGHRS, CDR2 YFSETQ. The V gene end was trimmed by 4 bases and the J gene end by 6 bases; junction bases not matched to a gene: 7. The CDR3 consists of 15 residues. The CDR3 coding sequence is TGCGCCAGCAGCACCGACAGGGGGCGAGGCAATGAGCAGTTCTTC. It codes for CASSTDRGRGNEQFF.

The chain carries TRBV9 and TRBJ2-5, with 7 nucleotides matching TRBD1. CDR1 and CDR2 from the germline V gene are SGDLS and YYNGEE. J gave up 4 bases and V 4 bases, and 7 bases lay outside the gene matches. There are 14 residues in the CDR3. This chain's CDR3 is CASSSDRVRETQYF. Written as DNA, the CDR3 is TGTGCCAGCAGCTCCGACAGGGTCCGAGAGACCCAGTACTTC.

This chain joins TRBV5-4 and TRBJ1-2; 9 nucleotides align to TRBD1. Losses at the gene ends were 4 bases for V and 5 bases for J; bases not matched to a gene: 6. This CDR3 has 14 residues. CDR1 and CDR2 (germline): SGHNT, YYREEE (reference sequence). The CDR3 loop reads CASSRDRDSYGYTF. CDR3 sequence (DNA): TGTGCCAGCAGCCGGGACAGGGATTCTTATGGCTACACCTTC.

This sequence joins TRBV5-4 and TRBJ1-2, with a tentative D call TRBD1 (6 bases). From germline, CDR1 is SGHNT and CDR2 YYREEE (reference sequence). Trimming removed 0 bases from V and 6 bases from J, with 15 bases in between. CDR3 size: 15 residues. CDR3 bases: TGTGCCAGCAGCTTGGACAGGGTCAAGGGGCATGGCTACACCTTC. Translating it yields CASSLDRVKGHGYTF. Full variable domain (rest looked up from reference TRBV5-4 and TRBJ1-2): ETGVTQSPTHLIKTRGQQVTLRCSSQSGHNTVSWYQQALGQGPQFIFQYYREEENGRGNFPPRFSGLQFPNYSSELNVNALELDDSALYLCASSLDRVKGHGYTFGSGTRLTVV.

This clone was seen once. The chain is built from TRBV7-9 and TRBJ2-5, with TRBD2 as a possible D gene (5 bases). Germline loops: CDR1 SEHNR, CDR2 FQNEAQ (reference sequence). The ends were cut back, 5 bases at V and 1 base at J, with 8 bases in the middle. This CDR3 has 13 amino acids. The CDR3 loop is CASSLRAQETQYF. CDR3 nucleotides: TGTGCCAGCAGCCTGCGGGCCCAAGAGACCCAGTACTTC.

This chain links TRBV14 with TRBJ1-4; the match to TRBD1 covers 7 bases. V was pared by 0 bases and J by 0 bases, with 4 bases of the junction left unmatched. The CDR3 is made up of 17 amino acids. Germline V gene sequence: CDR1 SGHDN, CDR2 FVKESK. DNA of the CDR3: TGTGCCAGCAGCCAAGAATACAGGGGTGCAACTAATGAAAAACTGTTTTTT. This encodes CASSQEYRGATNEKLFF.

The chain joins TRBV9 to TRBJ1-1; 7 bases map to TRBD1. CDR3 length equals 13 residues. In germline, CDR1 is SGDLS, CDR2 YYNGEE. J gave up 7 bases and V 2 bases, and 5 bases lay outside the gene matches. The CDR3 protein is CASSVTTGNEAFF. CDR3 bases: TGTGCCAGCAGCGTCACGACAGGGAATGAAGCTTTCTTT. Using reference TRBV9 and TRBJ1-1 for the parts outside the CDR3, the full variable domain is DSGVTQTPKHLITATGQRVTLRCSPRSGDLSVYWYQQSLDQGLQFLIQYYNGEERAKGNILERFSAQQFPDLHSELNLSSLELGDSALYFCASSVTTGNEAFFGQGTRLTVV.

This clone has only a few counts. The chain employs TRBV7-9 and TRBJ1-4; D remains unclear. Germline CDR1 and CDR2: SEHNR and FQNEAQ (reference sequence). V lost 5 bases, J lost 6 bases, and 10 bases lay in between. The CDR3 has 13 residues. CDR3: CASSADGDEKLFF. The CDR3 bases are TGTGCCAGCAGCGCCGACGGAGATGAAAAACTGTTTTTT.

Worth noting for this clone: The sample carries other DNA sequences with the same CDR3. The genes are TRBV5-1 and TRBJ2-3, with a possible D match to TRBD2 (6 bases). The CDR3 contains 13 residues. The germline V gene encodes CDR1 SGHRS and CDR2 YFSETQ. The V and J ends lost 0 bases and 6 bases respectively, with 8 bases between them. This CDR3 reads CASSLGREDTQYF. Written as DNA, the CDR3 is TGCGCCAGCAGCTTGGGACGGGAGGATACGCAGTATTTT.

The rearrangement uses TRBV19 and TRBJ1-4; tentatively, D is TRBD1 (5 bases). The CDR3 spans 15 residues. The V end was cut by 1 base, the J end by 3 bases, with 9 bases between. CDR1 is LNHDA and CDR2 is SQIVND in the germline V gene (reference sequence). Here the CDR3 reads CASSIARGSNEKLFF. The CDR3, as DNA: TGTGCCAGTAGTATAGCTAGGGGATCTAATGAAAAACTGTTTTTT.

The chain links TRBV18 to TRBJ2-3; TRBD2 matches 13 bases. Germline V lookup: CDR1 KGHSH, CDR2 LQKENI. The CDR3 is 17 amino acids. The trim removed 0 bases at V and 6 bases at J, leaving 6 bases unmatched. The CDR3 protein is CASSPPVKLAGGDTQYF. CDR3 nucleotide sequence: TGTGCCAGCTCACCACCGGTTAAACTAGCGGGAGGGGATACGCAGTATTTT.

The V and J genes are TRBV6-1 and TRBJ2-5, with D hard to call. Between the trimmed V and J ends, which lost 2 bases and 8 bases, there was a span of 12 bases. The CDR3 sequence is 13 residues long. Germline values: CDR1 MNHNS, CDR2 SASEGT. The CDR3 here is CASSESPKSTQYF. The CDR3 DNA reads TGTGCCAGCAGTGAAAGTCCTAAATCTACCCAGTACTTC.

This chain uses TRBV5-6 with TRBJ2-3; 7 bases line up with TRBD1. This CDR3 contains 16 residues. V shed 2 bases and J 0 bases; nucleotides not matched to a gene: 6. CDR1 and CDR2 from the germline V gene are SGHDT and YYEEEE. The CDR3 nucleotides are TGTGCCAGCAGCTTCCGAACAGGGGCTAGCACAGATACGCAGTATTTT. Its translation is CASSFRTGASTDTQYF.

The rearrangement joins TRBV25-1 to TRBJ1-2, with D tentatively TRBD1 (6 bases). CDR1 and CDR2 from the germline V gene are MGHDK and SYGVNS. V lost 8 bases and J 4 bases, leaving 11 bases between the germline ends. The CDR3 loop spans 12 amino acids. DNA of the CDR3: TGTGCCAGCGGAACAGGGCCCTATGGCTACACCTTC. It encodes CASGTGPYGYTF.

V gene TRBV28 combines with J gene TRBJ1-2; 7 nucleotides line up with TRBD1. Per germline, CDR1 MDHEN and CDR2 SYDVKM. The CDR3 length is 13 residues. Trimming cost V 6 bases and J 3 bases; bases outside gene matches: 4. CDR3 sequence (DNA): TGTGCCAGCAGAATAGGACAGGACTATGGCTACACCTTC. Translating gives CASRIGQDYGYTF.

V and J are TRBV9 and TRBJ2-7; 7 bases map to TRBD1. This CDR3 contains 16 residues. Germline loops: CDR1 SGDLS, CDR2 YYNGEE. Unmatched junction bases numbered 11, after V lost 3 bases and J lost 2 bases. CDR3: CASSAVWDSAPYEQYF. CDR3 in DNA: TGTGCCAGCAGCGCTGTGTGGGACAGCGCACCCTACGAGCAGTACTTC.

The CDR3 sequence is CASTTGLAGPYEQYF. CDR3 DNA sequence: TGTGCCAGCACCACCGGACTAGCGGGGCCCTACGAGCAGTACTTC. The V and J genes are TRBV6-5 and TRBJ2-7; 12 bases agree with TRBD2. CDR1 MNHEY and CDR2 SVGAGI come from the germline V gene. This CDR3 spans 15 amino acids. Trimming at V came to 7 bases and at J to 2 bases, leaving 6 bases not matched to a gene.

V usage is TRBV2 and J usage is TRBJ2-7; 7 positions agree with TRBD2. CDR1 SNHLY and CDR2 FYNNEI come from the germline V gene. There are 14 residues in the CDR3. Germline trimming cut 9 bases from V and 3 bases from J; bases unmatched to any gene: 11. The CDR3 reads CASHRPGTNYEQYF. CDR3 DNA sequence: TGTGCCAGTCATAGGCCAGGGACTAACTACGAGCAGTACTTC.

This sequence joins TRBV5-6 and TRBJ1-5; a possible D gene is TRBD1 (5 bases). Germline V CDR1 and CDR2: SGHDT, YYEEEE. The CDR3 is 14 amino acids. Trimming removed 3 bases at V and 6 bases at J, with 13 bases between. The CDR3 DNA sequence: TGTGCCAGCAGCTCCGGGAGGGGAACTCAGCCCCAGCATTTT. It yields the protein CASSSGRGTQPQHF.

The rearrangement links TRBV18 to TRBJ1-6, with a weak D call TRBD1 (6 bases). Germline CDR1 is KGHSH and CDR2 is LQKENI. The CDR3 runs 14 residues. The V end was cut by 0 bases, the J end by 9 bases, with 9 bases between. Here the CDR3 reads CASSPPGTFSPLHF. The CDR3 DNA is TGTGCCAGCTCACCACCCGGGACATTTTCACCCCTCCACTTT.

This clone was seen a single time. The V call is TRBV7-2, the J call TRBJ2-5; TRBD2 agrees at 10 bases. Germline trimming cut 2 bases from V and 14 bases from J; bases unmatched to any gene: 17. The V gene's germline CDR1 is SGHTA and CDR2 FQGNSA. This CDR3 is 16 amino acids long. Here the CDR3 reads CASSLLPLTSGDPLYF. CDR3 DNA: TGTGCCAGCAGCTTATTGCCTTTAACTAGCGGGGATCCCCTTTACTTC.

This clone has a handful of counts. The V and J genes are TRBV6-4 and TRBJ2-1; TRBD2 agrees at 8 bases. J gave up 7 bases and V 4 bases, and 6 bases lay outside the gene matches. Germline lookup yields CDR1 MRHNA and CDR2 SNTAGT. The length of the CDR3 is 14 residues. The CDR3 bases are TGTGCCAGCAGTGTTAGCGGGGAGGGAAATGAGCAGTTCTTC. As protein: CASSVSGEGNEQFF.

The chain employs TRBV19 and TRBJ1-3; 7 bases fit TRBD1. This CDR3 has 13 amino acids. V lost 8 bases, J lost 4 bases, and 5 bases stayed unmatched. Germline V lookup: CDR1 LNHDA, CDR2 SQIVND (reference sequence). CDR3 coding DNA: TGTGCCAGTCTGGGACAGAAAGGAAACACCATATATTTT. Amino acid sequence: CASLGQKGNTIYF.

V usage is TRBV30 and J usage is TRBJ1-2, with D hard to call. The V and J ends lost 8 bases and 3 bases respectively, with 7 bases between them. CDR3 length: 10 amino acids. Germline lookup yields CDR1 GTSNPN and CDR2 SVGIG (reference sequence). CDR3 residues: CAREDYGYTF. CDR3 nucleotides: TGTGCCCGGGAGGACTATGGCTACACCTTC.